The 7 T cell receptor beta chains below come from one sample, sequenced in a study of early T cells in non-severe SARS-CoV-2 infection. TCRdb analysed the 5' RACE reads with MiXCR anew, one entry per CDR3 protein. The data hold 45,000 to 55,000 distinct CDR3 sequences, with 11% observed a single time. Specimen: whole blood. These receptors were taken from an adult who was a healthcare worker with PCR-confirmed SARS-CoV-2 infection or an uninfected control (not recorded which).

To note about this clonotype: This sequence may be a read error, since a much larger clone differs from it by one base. The DNA for the CDR3 is TGTGCCTGGGGAAAACCGGGACGGCGATCAAATGGCTGCACCTTC. This codes for CAWGKPGRRSNGCTF. The genes are TRBV30 and TRBJ1-2; maybe TRBD1 (5 bases). The CDR3 is made up of 15 amino acids. Per the germline V gene, CDR1 is GTSNPN and CDR2 is SVGIG (reference sequence).

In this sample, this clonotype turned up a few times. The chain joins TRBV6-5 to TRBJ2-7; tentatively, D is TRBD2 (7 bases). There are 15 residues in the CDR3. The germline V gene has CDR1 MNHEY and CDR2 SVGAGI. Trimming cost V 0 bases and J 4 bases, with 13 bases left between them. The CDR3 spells CASSYSGGLDYEQYF. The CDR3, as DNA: TGTGCCAGCAGTTACTCGGGGGGGCTGGATTACGAGCAGTACTTC.

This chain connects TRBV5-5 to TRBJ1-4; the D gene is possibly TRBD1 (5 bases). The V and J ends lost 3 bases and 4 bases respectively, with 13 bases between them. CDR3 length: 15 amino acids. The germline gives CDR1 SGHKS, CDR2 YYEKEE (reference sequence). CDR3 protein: CASSWGTIINEKLFF. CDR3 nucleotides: TGTGCCAGCAGCTGGGGGACGATAATTAATGAAAAACTGTTTTTT.

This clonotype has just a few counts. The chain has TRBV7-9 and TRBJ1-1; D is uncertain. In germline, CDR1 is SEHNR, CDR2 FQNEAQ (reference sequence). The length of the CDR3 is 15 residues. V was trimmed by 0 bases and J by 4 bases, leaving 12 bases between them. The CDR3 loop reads CASSLALADPTEAFF. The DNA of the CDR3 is TGTGCCAGCAGCTTAGCGTTGGCAGACCCCACTGAAGCTTTCTTT.

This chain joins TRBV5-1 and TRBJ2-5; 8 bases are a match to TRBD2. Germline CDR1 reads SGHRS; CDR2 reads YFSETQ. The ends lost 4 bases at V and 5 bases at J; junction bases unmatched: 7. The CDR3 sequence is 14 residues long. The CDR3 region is CASSQGLAMETQYF. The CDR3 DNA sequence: TGCGCCAGCAGCCAAGGACTAGCAATGGAGACCCAGTACTTC.

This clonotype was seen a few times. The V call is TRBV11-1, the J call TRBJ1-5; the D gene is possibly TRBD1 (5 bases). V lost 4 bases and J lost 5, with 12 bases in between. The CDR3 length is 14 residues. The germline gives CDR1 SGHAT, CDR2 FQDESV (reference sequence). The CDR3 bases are TGTGCCAGCAGCTCCTCCCCGGGGGATCAGCCCCAGCATTTT. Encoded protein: CASSSSPGDQPQHF.

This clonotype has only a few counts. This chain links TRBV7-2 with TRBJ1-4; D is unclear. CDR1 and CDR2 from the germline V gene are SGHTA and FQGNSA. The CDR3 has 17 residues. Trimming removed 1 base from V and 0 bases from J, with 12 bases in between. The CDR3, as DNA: TGTGCCAGCAGCTTAGGCCTAGCACCGGCAACTAATGAAAAACTGTTTTTT. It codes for CASSLGLAPATNEKLFF.